This TCR beta chain is from a study of CD8 T cells in ankylosing spondylitis. Scientists made TCR beta libraries using quantitative 5'-RACE with molecular barcodes. TCRdb re-called the 5' RACE reads through MiXCR, storing one row per CDR3 protein. This repertoire shows some 270,000 distinct CDR3 sequences, approximately 30% found once; its top ten account for about 4.2%. Germline-derived CDR1 and CDR2 are MGHRA and YSYEKL. This CDR3 is 15 amino acids long. V lost 5 bases and J lost 3, with 14 bases in between. The rearrangement uses TRBV4-1 and TRBJ1-5, with D unresolved. The TCR comes from a male donor with ankylosing spondylitis or in good health (not recorded which). Sequenced sample: blood, either unsorted or a sorted T cell fraction (not recorded which). Here the CDR3 reads CASSREFTNNQPQHF. The CDR3 bases are TGCGCCAGCAGCAGGGAGTTCACGAACAATCAGCCCCAGCATTTT.